These 8 T cell receptor beta chains were sequenced from one sample in a study of T cells in localized non-small cell lung cancer (dated by TCRdb to 2019 to 2021). The library came from the immunoSEQ multiplex PCR assay. The table was pulled from immuneACCESS by TCRdb, which kept in-frame rearrangements only. Such tables lose some clones; where checked, under half of the loss comes from unresolved V genes, and the rest has no known cause. The sample table holds approximately 34,000 clones, of which around nine tenths were seen once. The top ten clones comprise less than 9.5% of the sample. Specimen: peripheral blood, collected before any cancer treatment. Source of these receptors: a woman aged 40 to 75 with stage I lung adenocarcinoma.

This clone was found once. V usage is TRBV30 and J usage is TRBJ1-2, with 11 bases aligning to TRBD1. Trimming at V came to 5 bases and at J to 9 bases, leaving 2 bases not matched to a gene. Germline V gives CDR1 GTSNPN, CDR2 SVGIG (reference sequence). This CDR3 is 11 amino acids long. CDR3 in DNA: TGTGCCTGGGGACAGGGGGCGAGCTACACCTTC. Protein: CAWGQGASYTF.

The V gene is TRBV6-1, the J gene TRBJ2-1, with TRBD1 matching 7 bases. Germline loops: CDR1 MNHNS, CDR2 SASEGT. Trimming removed 4 bases from V and 4 bases from J; junction bases left unmatched: 7. The CDR3 runs to 15 residues. CDR3 bases: TGTGCCAGCAGTGGTGGACAGGCCCTTTACAATGAGCAGTTCTTC. Its protein is CASSGGQALYNEQFF.

CDR3 in DNA: TGTGCCAGCAGAAGACTAGCGGCGAACACCGGGGAGCTGTTTTTT. Its protein is CASRRLAANTGELFF. The rearrangement joins TRBV7-8 to TRBJ2-2; TRBD2 agrees at 9 bases. CDR3 length: 15 amino acids. Per germline, CDR1 SGHVS and CDR2 FQNEAQ. J lost 0 bases, V lost 6 bases, and 2 bases had no gene match.

In this sample, this clone turned up once. The chain combines TRBV13 with TRBJ2-5; TRBD2 might be the D (6 bases). The germline CDR1 and CDR2 sequences are PRHDT and FYEKMQ (reference sequence). The V end lost 1 base, the J end lost 3 bases, and 12 bases lay between the germline ends. The length of the CDR3 is 15 residues. CDR3 nucleotides: TGTGCCAGCAGCTTAGTTTGGGGCGGGAAAGAGACCCAGTACTTC. Residues: CASSLVWGGKETQYF.

The V call is TRBV10-3, the J call TRBJ1-2; D unresolved. Trimming took off 6 bases at V and 0 bases at J, with 11 bases between the two ends. This CDR3 is 14 amino acids long. Germline lookup yields CDR1 ENHRY and CDR2 SYGVKD. CDR3 sequence reads: CAIRKEETNYGYTF. The CDR3 bases are TGTGCCATCAGGAAGGAGGAGACTAACTATGGCTACACCTTC.

The CDR3 region is CASSLRGGGTEQFF. CDR3 in DNA: TGTGCCAGCAGCTTAAGGGGAGGAGGAACAGAGCAGTTCTTC. The chain couples TRBV5-4 to TRBJ2-1; tentative D call: TRBD2 (6 bases). CDR1 and CDR2 from the germline V gene are SGHNT and YYREEE (reference sequence). This CDR3 comprises 14 residues. V was pared by 2 bases and J by 10 bases, with 16 bases between.

The chain couples TRBV28 to TRBJ2-7, with D unresolved. Germline lookup yields CDR1 MDHEN and CDR2 SYDVKM. V was cut by 5 bases and J by 7 bases, with 12 bases left in between. This CDR3 is built from 12 residues. The CDR3 DNA reads TGTGCCAGCAGTCTCCTAGACCGAGAGCAGTACTTC. Residues: CASSLLDREQYF. The full variable domain, rest sourced from reference TRBV28 and TRBJ2-7, is DVKVTQSSRYLVKRTGEKVFLECVQDMDHENMFWYRQDPGLGLRLIYFSYDVKMKEKGDIPEGYSVSREKKERFSLILESASTNQTSMYLCASSLLDREQYFGPGTRLTVT.

This chain joins TRBV4-1 and TRBJ2-3; perhaps TRBD1 as D (6 bases). CDR1 and CDR2 from the germline V gene are MGHRA and YSYEKL. This CDR3 is 20 amino acids long. V was cut by 5 bases and J by 0 bases, with 27 bases left in between. This CDR3 reads CASSSLFLKTGFTSTDTQYF. CDR3 DNA sequence: TGCGCCAGCAGCTCTCTATTCCTTAAAACAGGGTTTACGAGCACAGATACGCAGTATTTT.